Each of the 30 T cell receptor beta chains below was sequenced from the same sample in a study of cytomegalovirus exposure and HLA in healthy donors. The protocol was immunoSEQ multiplex PCR, while the TCRdb copy is restricted to in-frame clones and leaves out a portion. The sample has some 170,000 clones; around nine tenths are singletons. The specimen sequenced was PBMCs. All receptors derive from a woman aged 25 to 39 in good health and CMV-seronegative.

CDR3 DNA sequence: TGTGCCAGCAGTTCCGGGACTAGCGCGGAGACCCAGTACTTC. Its translation: CASSSGTSAETQYF. This sequence joins TRBV27 and TRBJ2-5; 10 nucleotides line up with TRBD2. The CDR3 loop spans 14 amino acids. From germline, CDR1 is MNHEY and CDR2 SMNVEV (reference sequence). J lost 5 bases, V lost 4 bases, and 4 bases had no gene match.

The chain carries TRBV5-1 and TRBJ1-1; D is unclear. V lost 1 base and J 1 base, leaving 20 bases between the germline ends. The CDR3 has 18 residues. CDR1 and CDR2 from the germline V gene are SGHRS and YFSETQ. The DNA for the CDR3 is TGCGCCAGCAGCTTGTACGCCGAACGGCGACACGGGAACACTGAAGCTTTCTTT. Residues: CASSLYAERRHGNTEAFF.

This sequence joins TRBV4-3 and TRBJ2-3, with a possible D match to TRBD2 (5 bases). Germline V gene data show CDR1 as LGHNA and CDR2 as YSLEER. V shed 0 bases and J shed 4 bases, with 8 bases lying between them. The CDR3 is 14 residues long. The CDR3 DNA reads TGCGCCAGCAGCCAAGATGCGGGCCCAGATACGCAGTATTTT. Its protein is CASSQDAGPDTQYF.

The chain has TRBV29-1 and TRBJ2-5; 8 nucleotides match TRBD2. The ends lost 4 bases at V and 3 bases at J; junction bases unmatched: 4. Germline CDR1 is SQVTM and CDR2 is ANQGSEA. This CDR3 comprises 13 residues. The CDR3 is CSVGTSWEETQYF. The CDR3 bases are TGCAGCGTTGGGACTAGCTGGGAAGAGACCCAGTACTTC.

J is TRBJ2-5 and V is TRBV27, with D possibly matching TRBD1 (6 bases). Germline V lookup: CDR1 MNHEY, CDR2 SMNVEV (reference sequence). This CDR3 spans 13 amino acids. V was pared by 6 bases and J by 1 base, with 9 bases between. The CDR3 DNA reads TGTGCCAGCAGATCGACAGGCCAAGAGACCCAGTACTTC. It translates to CASRSTGQETQYF.

The chain joins TRBV19 to TRBJ1-4; possible D gene TRBD1, 6 bases. V shed 5 bases and J shed 6 bases, with 16 bases lying between them. Germline assignment: CDR1 LNHDA and CDR2 SQIVND (reference sequence). The CDR3 runs 15 residues. The CDR3 here is CASSGNRPGDEKLFF. The CDR3, as DNA: TGTGCCAGTAGTGGAAACAGGCCAGGGGATGAAAAACTGTTTTTT.

This clone occurred a few times. The CDR3 region has the DNA TGTGCCAGCAGGGAACCGGGACAGGCGACGTTCGAAGCTTTCTTT. This encodes CASREPGQATFEAFF. The rearrangement joins TRBV2 to TRBJ1-1; 8 bases agree with TRBD1. Germline loops: CDR1 SNHLY, CDR2 FYNNEI. The ends lost 6 bases at V and 8 bases at J; junction bases unmatched: 14. This CDR3 contains 15 residues.

The V call is TRBV27, the J call TRBJ2-2, with TRBD2 matching over 10 bases. The CDR3 has 18 residues. In germline, CDR1 is MNHEY, CDR2 SMNVEV (reference sequence). V lost 2 bases and J lost 5; bases outside the gene matches: 11. CDR3 in amino acids: CASSLRGLAGAGTGELFF. The CDR3 region has the DNA TGTGCCAGCAGTTTAAGGGGCCTAGCGGGGGCGGGGACCGGGGAGCTGTTTTTT.

This chain joins TRBV5-6 and TRBJ1-4; no clear D. The CDR3 covers 18 residues. Trimming left V 5 bases short and J 7 bases short, with 27 bases between. CDR1 is SGHDT, CDR2 YYEEEE, per germline. The CDR3 nucleotides read TGTGCCAGCAGAGATTTGATCCCTTTTTCGGGGATCGGTGAAAAACTGTTTTTT. This translates into CASRDLIPFSGIGEKLFF.

The chain carries TRBV7-5 and TRBJ2-2; the table assigns TRBD2, which was not confirmed against the DNA. TRBV7-5 is a known pseudogene. The CDR3 spans 14 residues. The CDR3 DNA reads TGTGTCAGAAGCAAGAGGTGGTGCACCGGGGAGCTGTTTTTT. Amino acids: CVRSKRWCTGELFF.

A note on this clone: Other DNA sequences from this sample encode an identical CDR3 as well. The chain joins TRBV5-1 to TRBJ1-1; D is perhaps TRBD1 (6 bases). Germline V gene data show CDR1 as SGHRS and CDR2 as YFSETQ. Trimming shortened V by 2 bases and J by 2 bases, and 7 bases separated the two germline ends. CDR3 length: 13 amino acids. The CDR3 nucleotides are TGCGCCAGCAGCTTACAGGGAAACACTGAAGCTTTCTTT. This encodes CASSLQGNTEAFF.

For the CDR3, the DNA is TGCGCCAGCAGCCAAGAGGTTGGGGGACTTTTCTACTATGGCTACACCTTC. This encodes CASSQEVGGLFYYGYTF. The V call is TRBV4-1, the J call TRBJ1-2; weak D call: TRBD1 (5 bases). The CDR3 runs 17 residues. V lost 0 bases and J lost 3, with 17 bases in between. Germline assignment: CDR1 MGHRA and CDR2 YSYEKL.

This clone was found a few times. The J gene is TRBJ1-4, the V gene TRBV27; D might be TRBD1 (6 bases). CDR3 length: 13 residues. Germline lookup yields CDR1 MNHEY and CDR2 SMNVEV (reference sequence). Trimming left V 5 bases short and J 8 bases short, with 12 bases between. Here the CDR3 DNA reads TGTGCCAGCAGTCCAGGGGTTGGAGAAAAACTGTTTTTT. The encoded protein is CASSPGVGEKLFF.

This chain connects TRBV11-2 to TRBJ2-7; no definite D call. Germline loops: CDR1 SGHAT, CDR2 FQNNGV. V lost 0 bases to trimming and J lost 5 bases, with 8 bases between them. This CDR3 is 13 amino acids long. The CDR3 region is CASSLDLQNEQYF. The CDR3 nucleotides read TGTGCCAGCAGCTTAGACCTACAGAACGAGCAGTACTTC.

V gene TRBV9 combines with J gene TRBJ2-7, with 7 nucleotides matching TRBD1. The CDR3 loop spans 15 amino acids. Germline CDR1 SGDLS, CDR2 YYNGEE. Germline trimming cut 0 bases from V and 4 bases from J; bases unmatched to any gene: 7. The CDR3 spells CASSVGRQGTYEQYF. CDR3 nucleotides: TGTGCCAGCAGCGTAGGTCGACAGGGCACTTACGAGCAGTACTTC.

The chain has TRBV28 and TRBJ2-7, with TRBD1 matching 8 bases. V dropped 6 bases and J dropped 3; count of bases not matched to a gene: 10. The CDR3 is made up of 15 amino acids. Germline CDR1 and CDR2: MDHEN and SYDVKM. CDR3 coding DNA: TGTGCCAGCAGAATAGGGGGACAGGCCCGCTACGAGCAGTACTTC. Translation: CASRIGGQARYEQYF.

The genes are TRBV2 and TRBJ1-1, with a possible D match to TRBD1 (6 bases). Trimming removed 7 bases at V and 0 bases at J, with 9 bases between. The germline V gene has CDR1 SNHLY and CDR2 FYNNEI. The CDR3 totals 13 residues. Written as DNA, the CDR3 is TGTGCCAGCAAGCCAGGGGTGAACACTGAAGCTTTCTTT. It codes for CASKPGVNTEAFF.

The rearrangement links TRBV29-1 to TRBJ2-7, with 10 bases aligning to TRBD1. The CDR3 sequence is 15 residues long. The V segment lost 6 bases and the J segment 3 bases; nucleotides outside the gene matches: 11. Per germline, CDR1 SQVTM and CDR2 ANQGSEA. The CDR3 region is CSVDLGTGALYEQYF. CDR3 bases: TGCAGCGTCGACCTTGGGACAGGGGCCCTCTACGAGCAGTACTTC.

This clone was counted a single time. This rearrangement joins TRBV5-1 to TRBJ2-3, with TRBD2 matching over 7 bases. The CDR3 covers 15 residues. CDR1 is SGHRS, CDR2 YFSETQ, per germline. V lost 3 bases and J lost 2; bases outside the gene matches: 6. The CDR3 nucleotides are TGCGCCAGCAGCTCAAGCGGGGTATCCACAGATACGCAGTATTTT. It is translated as CASSSSGVSTDTQYF.

V gene TRBV19 combines with J gene TRBJ1-5; 9 bases agree with TRBD1. Germline lookup yields CDR1 LNHDA and CDR2 SQIVND (reference sequence). V lost 7 bases to trimming and J lost 7 bases; unmatched junction nucleotides: 8. This CDR3 comprises 14 residues. The CDR3 sequence is CASKSWTGVQPQHF. The CDR3 DNA follows: TGTGCCAGTAAGAGTTGGACAGGGGTCCAGCCCCAGCATTTT.

The J gene is TRBJ2-7, the V gene TRBV2, with 9 positions matching TRBD1. With V trimmed by 4 bases and J by 12 bases, 10 bases remained unmatched. Germline-derived CDR1 and CDR2 are SNHLY and FYNNEI. This CDR3 spans 13 amino acids. In DNA form, the CDR3 reads TGTGCCAGCAGTGGAGACAGGGGGGCGTTAGGGTACTTC. Protein product: CASSGDRGALGYF.

The V gene is TRBV6-1, the J gene TRBJ1-2; the D gene is possibly TRBD1 (6 bases). The CDR3 is 15 amino acids. Deletions cut 3 bases from V and 5 bases from J, with 16 bases between. Per germline, CDR1 MNHNS and CDR2 SASEGT. CDR3: CASSESDGGAYGYTF. The CDR3 nucleotides read TGTGCCAGCAGTGAGAGCGATGGGGGGGCATATGGCTACACCTTC.

This clone was recorded only once. This sequence joins TRBV6-5 and TRBJ2-3; 8 bases are shared with TRBD2. The V gene end was trimmed by 2 bases and the J gene end by 2 bases; junction bases not matched to a gene: 6. The germline gives CDR1 MNHEY, CDR2 SVGAGI. This CDR3 is 16 amino acids long. The CDR3 protein is CASSYRGGGITDTQYF. The CDR3 coding sequence is TGTGCCAGCAGTTACCGCGGCGGGGGGATCACAGATACGCAGTATTTT.

This clone was seen a handful of times. In DNA form, the CDR3 reads TGTGCCAGCAGATGGGACACCTATGGCTACACCTTC. Protein product: CASRWDTYGYTF. The chain links TRBV2 to TRBJ1-2, with D possibly being TRBD1 (6 bases). Germline V lookup: CDR1 SNHLY, CDR2 FYNNEI. This CDR3 has 12 amino acids. Trimming shortened V by 6 bases and J by 4 bases, and 9 bases separated the two germline ends. Full variable domain (rest looked up from reference TRBV2 and TRBJ1-2): EPEVTQTPSHQVTQMGQEVILRCVPISNHLYFYWYRQILGQKVEFLVSFYNNEISEKSEIFDDQFSVERPDGSNFTLKIRSTKLEDSAMYFCASRWDTYGYTFGSGTRLTVV.

This chain uses TRBV2 with TRBJ2-5; maybe TRBD2 (6 bases). Germline CDR1 SNHLY, CDR2 FYNNEI. The ends were cut back, 3 bases at V and 5 bases at J, with 13 bases in the middle. CDR3 length equals 14 residues. The CDR3 loop reads CASSDDGGRETQYF. CDR3 DNA: TGTGCCAGCAGTGATGACGGGGGACGTGAGACCCAGTACTTC.

The CDR3 sequence is CASSQDFVQGLGEKLFF. For the CDR3, the DNA is TGCGCCAGCAGCCAAGACTTTGTTCAGGGTTTAGGGGAAAAACTGTTTTTT. This chain connects TRBV4-3 to TRBJ1-4; perhaps TRBD1 as D (5 bases). Germline V gene lookup returns CDR1 LGHNA and CDR2 YSLEER. The CDR3 runs to 17 residues. Trimming shortened V by 0 bases and J by 8 bases, and 19 bases separated the two germline ends.

In its sample, this clone was seen once. The genes are TRBV4-3 and TRBJ1-1; the D gene is possibly TRBD1 (6 bases). There are 14 residues in the CDR3. The germline CDR1 and CDR2 sequences are LGHNA and YSLEER. Trimming removed 2 bases from V and 1 base from J, with 8 bases in between. The DNA of the CDR3 is TGCGCCAGCAGCCAAACAGGGCGGAACACTGAAGCTTTCTTT. Residues: CASSQTGRNTEAFF.

The chain couples TRBV21-1 to TRBJ2-7; the D call in the table, TRBD2, was not verified against the DNA. TRBV21-1 represents a pseudogene. The CDR3 is made up of 15 amino acids. CDR3 coding DNA: TGTGCCAGCAGCTCCCATCGGCGGGGAGGGAACGAGCAGTACTTC. Protein sequence: CASSSHRRGGNEQYF.

The V and J genes are TRBV10-2 and TRBJ2-7; D ambiguous. The CDR3 has 12 residues. Deletions cut 5 bases from V and 2 bases from J, with 7 bases between. Germline V CDR1 and CDR2: WSHSY, SAAADI. CDR3 sequence reads: CASSTATYEQYF. DNA for the CDR3: TGCGCCAGCAGTACAGCTACCTACGAGCAGTACTTC.

The chain combines TRBV7-6 with TRBJ2-7; 7 nucleotides match TRBD1. The length of the CDR3 is 16 residues. Trimming removed 0 bases from V and 1 base from J; junction bases left unmatched: 6. Germline V gives CDR1 SGHVS, CDR2 FNYEAQ. CDR3 loop: CASSLAQDRSSYEQYF. CDR3 coding DNA: TGTGCCAGCAGCTTAGCGCAGGACAGGTCTTCCTACGAGCAGTACTTC. The entire variable domain, with the rest obtained from reference TRBV7-6 and TRBJ2-7, is as follows: GAGVSQSPRYKVTKRGQDVALRCDPISGHVSLYWYRQALGQGPEFLTYFNYEAQQDKSGLPNDRFSAERPEGSISTLTIQRTEQRDSAMYRCASSLAQDRSSYEQYFGPGTRLTVT.